This T cell receptor beta chain was identified during a study of shared clonotypes between healthy human individuals. Some clones are missing from TCRdb's copy, which holds only in-frame ones; the method was immunoSEQ multiplex PCR. The sample includes some 2,400,000 clones, around 95% of them seen just once. Per germline, CDR1 SGHRS and CDR2 YFSETQ. Trimming removed 0 bases from V and 2 bases from J, with 12 bases in between. This CDR3 is built from 15 residues. The clonotype comes from a young man in good health. Sequenced: naive CD4+ T cells sorted from blood. As to subset: CD45RA+ positively selected. V is TRBV5-1 and J is TRBJ2-7; either TRBD1 or TRBD2 may supply D (6 bases each). CDR3 DNA: TGCGCCAGCAGCTTGGGCTTGGGGGGCGCCTACGAGCAGTACTTC. Translated, it gives CASSLGLGGAYEQYF.